Included here is one T cell receptor beta chain sequence, with context. As yet, its antigen is unknown. Treatment: oral pan-JAK inhibitor, 5-10 mg twice daily. The data derive from a study of CD8+ T cells in alopecia areata. Overall study: The duration of tofacitinib was 6 to 18 months, with 6 months off drug afterward. Findings of the study overall: With patients, TCR sharing proved less clear than in mice, a difference possibly related to HLA. Within the top 100, expanded CD8+ clones significantly decreased with tofacitinib, as did scalp clonality. In scalp and blood during tofacitinib, many expanded lesional clones persisted.

Extraction and reverse transcription of RNA yielded cDNA as the sequencing template. Clones were sequenced by immunoSEQ multiplex PCR, and TCRdb holds only the in-frame ones, with some missing. Altogether about 270,000 clones are present, roughly 60% being singletons, with the ten largest covering roughly 0.88%. The sequence was obtained from a human donor with alopecia areata. Sequences were derived from CD4+ T cells sorted from blood, sampled around week 53, from a patient treated with tofacitinib.

The CDR3 reads CASSLGPGELFF. As DNA, the CDR3 is TGTGCCAGCAGCTTGGGCCCTGGGGAGCTGTTTTTT. The chain uses TRBV5-6 and TRBJ2-2; D gene uncertain. Trimming took off 0 bases at V and 8 bases at J, with 5 bases between the two ends. From germline, CDR1 is SGHDT and CDR2 YYEEEE. The CDR3 is 12 amino acids. The entire variable domain, with the rest obtained from reference TRBV5-6 and TRBJ2-2, is as follows: DAGVTQSPTHLIKTRGQQVTLRCSPKSGHDTVSWYQQALGQGPQFIFQYYEEEERQRGNFPDRFSGHQFPNYSSELNVNALLLGDSALYLCASSLGPGELFFGEGSRLTVL.